The clone carrying this T cell receptor beta chain has a handful of counts. The antigen is not known. The sample contains more than one DNA sequence encoding this CDR3. From germline, CDR1 is SGHAT and CDR2 FQNNGV. The V and J ends lost 0 bases and 4 bases respectively, with 6 bases between them. The CDR3 is 13 amino acids. The sample belongs to a study of cytomegalovirus exposure and HLA in healthy donors. Study information: The Caucasian-associated ancestry cluster contained 81% of the 398 genotyped donors. Study results and limitations: It was confirmed in vitro that a few of the CMV-associated chains were specific for CMV antigens.

Primers: 60 Vbeta forward and 13 Jbeta reverse. Method: immunoSEQ multiplex PCR; TCRdb's copy keeps in-frame clones and lacks some. The repertoire holds about 250,000 clones, around 65% seen once, with approximately 2.3% in the top ten. This rearrangement joins TRBV11-2 to TRBJ2-5; D is uncertain. This clonotype was obtained from a female donor in good health and CMV-seronegative. Sequenced sample: PBMCs. This CDR3 reads CASSLEPGETQYF. DNA for the CDR3: TGTGCCAGCAGCTTAGAACCCGGAGAGACCCAGTACTTC. Complete variable domain (other parts from reference TRBV11-2 and TRBJ2-5): EAGVAQSPRYKIIEKRQSVAFWCNPISGHATLYWYQQILGQGPKLLIQFQNNGVVDDSQLPKDRFSAERLKGVDSTLKIQPAKLEDSAVYLCASSLEPGETQYFGPGTRLLVL.